The next 10 T cell receptor beta chains were all read from a single sample in a study of blood T cell repertoires in COVID-19. Only in-frame clones appear in the TCRdb table, and some are missing; sequencing was by immunoSEQ multiplex PCR. The table lists roughly 280,000 clones, approximately 86% of them singletons. What was sequenced was peripheral blood. The receptors were gathered from a man in his thirties or forties with active or convalescent COVID-19.

This chain joins TRBV11-3 and TRBJ2-5; D perhaps matches TRBD2 (5 bases). V was cut by 3 bases and J by 2 bases, with 10 bases left in between. From germline, CDR1 is SGHNT and CDR2 YENEEA. The CDR3 length is 14 residues. CDR3 bases: TGTGCCAGCAGCTTCTTCCGGGGTCAAGAGACCCAGTACTTC. Its translation: CASSFFRGQETQYF.

This clone was picked up one time. V and J are TRBV15 and TRBJ2-1; D may be TRBD2 (5 bases). Germline V CDR1 and CDR2: LNHNV, YYDKDF (reference sequence). The ends were cut back, 0 bases at V and 5 bases at J, with 14 bases in the middle. The CDR3 spans 16 residues. The CDR3 here is CATSRDARRVNNEQFF. The CDR3 bases are TGTGCCACCAGCAGAGATGCCAGGCGGGTGAACAATGAGCAGTTCTTC.

The J gene is TRBJ2-2, the V gene TRBV7-2; a weak D match, TRBD2 (5 bases). This CDR3 is built from 17 residues. Between the trimmed V and J ends, which lost 6 bases and 5 bases, there was a span of 22 bases. Germline loops: CDR1 SGHTA, CDR2 FQGNSA. CDR3 DNA: TGTGCCAGCAGGCCACGATTTCGGGGAAACGTAACCGGGGAGCTGTTTTTT. It codes for CASRPRFRGNVTGELFF. The entire variable domain, with the rest obtained from reference TRBV7-2 and TRBJ2-2, is as follows: GAGVSQSPSNKVTEKGKDVELRCDPISGHTALYWYRQSLGQGLEFLIYFQGNSAPDKSGLPSDRFSAERTGGSVSTLTIQRTQQEDSAVYLCASRPRFRGNVTGELFFGEGSRLTVL.

This rearrangement joins TRBV9 to TRBJ2-3; 8 bases are shared with TRBD2. CDR1 and CDR2 from the germline V gene are SGDLS and YYNGEE. The CDR3 totals 17 residues. Losses at the gene ends were 3 bases for V and 2 bases for J; bases not matched to a gene: 11. For the CDR3, the DNA is TGTGCCAGCAGCGCCCATGGGGCGGGGGGCATCACAGATACGCAGTATTTT. The encoded protein is CASSAHGAGGITDTQYF.

The chain joins TRBV6-2 or TRBV6-3 to TRBJ1-2; D not certain. Trimming stripped 2 bases from V and 7 bases from J, with 8 bases between. The CDR3 length is 12 residues. CDR1 MNHEY and CDR2 SVGEGT come from the germline V gene. The CDR3 nucleotides are TGTGCCAGCAGTTACGCGACTGGTGGCTACACCTTC. It specifies CASSYATGGYTF.

The chain has TRBV6-2 or TRBV6-3 and TRBJ2-3; TRBD2 aligns across 10 bases. The CDR3 totals 17 residues. Germline V gene sequence: CDR1 MNHEY, CDR2 SVGEGT. The V and J ends lost 0 bases and 6 bases, in that order; junction bases with no gene match: 9. CDR3 in amino acids: CASSYSPSGGGIDTQYF. The CDR3, as DNA: TGTGCCAGCAGTTACTCGCCTAGCGGGGGCGGCATTGATACGCAGTATTTT.

The chain joins TRBV2 to TRBJ1-1; D not certain. This CDR3 contains 13 residues. V gave up 10 bases and J gave up 11 bases, with 23 bases separating them. CDR1 and CDR2 from the germline V gene are SNHLY and FYNNEI. DNA of the CDR3: TGTGCCACCCCCCTTATGGCAGACACCAAGGCTTTCTTT. Protein: CATPLMADTKAFF. Full variable domain (outside the CDR3, taken from reference TRBV2 and TRBJ1-1): EPEVTQTPSHQVTQMGQEVILRCVPISNHLYFYWYRQILGQKVEFLVSFYNNEISEKSEIFDDQFSVERPDGSNFTLKIRSTKLEDSAMYFCATPLMADTKAFFGQGTRLTVV.

The V call is TRBV4-1, the J call TRBJ2-1; possibly TRBD2 for D (6 bases). V was trimmed by 0 bases and J by 0 bases, leaving 9 bases between them. This CDR3 has 16 amino acids. Germline CDR1 is MGHRA and CDR2 is YSYEKL. The CDR3 nucleotides are TGCGCCAGCAGCCAAGATTGGGGAGGCTCCTACAATGAGCAGTTCTTC. This sequence encodes CASSQDWGGSYNEQFF.

The chain uses TRBV25-1 and TRBJ2-3; TRBD2 agrees at 8 bases. The CDR3 has 16 residues. V shed 4 bases, J shed 6 bases, and the junction held 12 bases outside the gene matches. Per the germline V gene, CDR1 is MGHDK and CDR2 is SYGVNS. CDR3 amino acids: CASSGEPGLGFDTQYF. Written as DNA, the CDR3 is TGTGCCAGCAGTGGAGAACCGGGACTAGGGTTCGATACGCAGTATTTT.

This chain links TRBV5-1 with TRBJ1-1; no definite D call. Germline V lookup: CDR1 SGHRS, CDR2 YFSETQ. This CDR3 contains 15 residues. Trimming took 0 bases from V and 1 from J, leaving 10 bases between them. The CDR3 spells CASSLVISENTEAFF. CDR3 DNA: TGCGCCAGCAGCTTGGTGATTTCAGAGAACACTGAAGCTTTCTTT.